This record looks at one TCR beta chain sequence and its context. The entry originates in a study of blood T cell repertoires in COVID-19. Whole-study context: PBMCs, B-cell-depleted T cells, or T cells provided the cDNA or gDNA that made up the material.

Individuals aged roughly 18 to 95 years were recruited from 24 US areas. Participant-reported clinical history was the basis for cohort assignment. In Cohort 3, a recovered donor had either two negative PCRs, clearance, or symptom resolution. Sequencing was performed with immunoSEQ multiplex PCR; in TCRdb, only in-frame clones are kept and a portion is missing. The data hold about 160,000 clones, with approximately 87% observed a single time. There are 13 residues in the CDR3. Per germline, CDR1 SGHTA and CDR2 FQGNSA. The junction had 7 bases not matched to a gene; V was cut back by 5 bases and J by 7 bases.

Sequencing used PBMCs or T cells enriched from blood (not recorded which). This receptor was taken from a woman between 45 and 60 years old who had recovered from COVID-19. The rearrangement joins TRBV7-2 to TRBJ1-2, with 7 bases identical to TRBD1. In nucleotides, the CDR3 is TGTGCCAGCAGCGAGACAGGGTTTGGTGGCTACACCTTC. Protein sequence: CASSETGFGGYTF.